Listed below are T cell receptor beta chains from one sample, sequenced in a study of a mutant IDH1 vaccine in newly diagnosed glioma. TCRdb keeps only in-frame clones here, not all; method: immunoSEQ multiplex PCR. Counted here are 99,000 or so clones, about 90% occurring once; the ten biggest clones make up approximately 0.57%. Sample: PBMCs, taken from a glioma patient treated with radiotherapy, temozolomide or both. These receptors originate from a woman aged 50 to 65 with glioma. The conserved cysteine and the conserved F or W are not part of the CDR3 here. Clone sizes are given selectively: once, few, many, or a class where the clone is expanded.

size	V	J	CDR3
-	TRBV29-1	TRBJ2-7	SGRASGSYEQY
-	TRBV5-1	TRBJ1-4	ASRYQGQPGEKLF
-	TRBV7-2	TRBJ2-5	ASSLIREETQY
-	TRBV2	TRBJ2-7	ASRGRYEQY
-	TRBV7-9	TRBJ2-5	ASSRGSEETQY
-	TRBV28	TRBJ2-2	ASKRVSTGELF
-	TRBV5-5	TRBJ2-3	ASSLFSTDTQY
few	TRBV4-2	TRBJ2-5	ASSLVGLARETQY
-	TRBV6-5	TRBJ1-1	ASSSYSGTTEAF
-	TRBV5-1	TRBJ1-3	ASRPDTVGNTIY
-	TRBV18	TRBJ2-7	ASSPPGALAAYEQY
-	TRBV6-1	TRBJ2-3	ASSELAGGPDTQY
-	TRBV27	TRBJ2-1	ASSPGQGPYNEQF
-	TRBV27	TRBJ2-5	ASSFWGRSDQY
medium-sized	TRBV19	TRBJ1-5	ASSTLPDQPQH
-	TRBV5-4	TRBJ2-7	ASSLTHSYEQY
-	TRBV19	TRBJ1-2	ASSSGGRGSHYGYT
-	TRBV14	TRBJ2-7	ASSQDVQLQY
-	TRBV28	TRBJ1-3	ASSHPGLSSGNTIY
-	TRBV19	TRBJ1-5	ASSIDRGNQPQH
few	TRBV5-1	TRBJ2-7	ASSSQGAQH
-	TRBV28	TRBJ1-2	ASSSQTIYGYT
few	TRBV2	TRBJ2-6	ATNNRASGANVLT
few	TRBV10-1	TRBJ1-1	ASSADSAGNTEAF
-	TRBV7-3	TRBJ2-3	ASSSYSGSTDTQY
large	TRBV9	TRBJ2-7	ASSPPSGRYEQY
-	TRBV4-1	TRBJ1-1	ASSQAGKRSAEAF
-	TRBV6-1	TRBJ1-5	ASSSQGASNQPQH
-	TRBV19	TRBJ1-1	ASSIWTGGAHTEAF
-	TRBV9	TRBJ1-2	ASSPPQAPGYT
-	TRBV5-1	TRBJ1-4	ASSLVPSPATNEKLF